The present TCR beta chain was sequenced within a study of response to subunit inactivated influenza vaccine. This clonotype was seen once. The antigen is undetermined. The CDR3 has 17 amino acids. Trimming stripped 3 bases from V and 4 bases from J, with 18 bases between. Germline CDR1 and CDR2: LGHNA and YSLEER. MiXCR, run by TCRdb on the RT-PCR reads, gives a single entry per CDR3 protein. The sample carries 650,000 to 850,000 distinct CDR3 sequences, about 15% recorded once. Regarding the study as a whole: The authors put forward the suggestion that each seasonal influenza vaccination may bring in only a limited number of new T cells.

This TCR was sampled from a man aged 50 to 60 who received an inactivated influenza vaccine. The rearrangement joins TRBV4-3 to TRBJ2-2; D may be TRBD2 (7 bases). The sequenced sample was PBMCs from blood, obtained roughly 15 days before vaccination. In DNA, the CDR3 is TGCGCCAGCAGCCACCTACCCTCGGGGGGCTCCACCGGGGAGCTGTTTTTT. This translates into CASSHLPSGGSTGELFF.